This T cell receptor beta chain was captured by sequencing in a study of cytomegalovirus exposure and HLA in healthy donors. Findings and limits, study-wide: Several top significant clusters appeared, in a later analysis, to be linked to common viral pathogens. Sequencing likely produced, as an artifact, a cluster of highly shared sequence variants.

Only one count was recorded for this clone. Its specificity is not known. This CDR3 contains 16 residues. Between the trimmed V and J ends, which lost 5 bases and 4 bases, there was a span of 20 bases. CDR1 and CDR2 from the germline V gene are SGHTA and FQGNSA. Researchers ran the PCR with 60 Vbeta and 13 Jbeta primers. The protocol was immunoSEQ multiplex PCR, while the TCRdb copy is restricted to in-frame clones and leaves out a portion. The table has about 160,000 clones, around nine tenths seen once. Sequencing used PBMCs. The sequence came from a woman aged 25 to 39 in good health and CMV-seronegative. The chain carries TRBV7-2 and TRBJ1-2; possibly TRBD1 for D (5 bases). CDR3 bases: TGTGCCAGCAGCCCTCAAGGGGCACAACTCGGCTATGGCTACACCTTC. Translating gives CASSPQGAQLGYGYTF.